The TCR beta chain under discussion was sequenced for a study of T cells in Graves' hyperthyroidism and ophthalmopathy. General study points: Most clonotypes that expanded in the thyroid above 0.001 also showed up in blood.

TCR beta CDR3 region amplification was performed from RNA transcripts. Carried out on the TCR CDR3, a first-round RT-PCR used the HTBI primer set. MiXCR, run by TCRdb on the multiplex PCR reads, gives a single entry per CDR3 protein. This sample carries some 340,000 distinct CDR3 sequences, 12% to 15% of them seen once, and the ten largest clones take approximately 35%. As regards this clonotype: The antigen is unknown.

Patients showing uncontrolled infection, other autoimmune disease, pregnancy or lactation were ineligible. Germline V gene data show CDR1 as WNHNN and CDR2 as SYGVQD (reference sequence). Trimming took 3 bases from V and 5 from J; bases not matched to a gene: 3. This CDR3 is built from 14 residues. The sample was blood. The V and J genes are TRBV10-1 and TRBJ2-2; the match to TRBD1 covers 7 bases. The receptor was isolated from a woman between 40 and 55 years old with Graves' ophthalmopathy. The CDR3 loop reads CASSDSRGTGELFF. For the CDR3, the DNA is TGCGCCAGCAGTGATTCCAGGGGGACCGGGGAGCTGTTTTTT.